This is a list of T cell receptor beta chains from one sample in a study of T cell repertoires in ileal Crohn's disease. Assay used: immunoSEQ multiplex PCR; TCRdb lists only in-frame clones, some missing. The sample holds some 11,000 clones, 79% seen once. Sequenced sample: ileal tissue. Source of these receptors: an adult with Crohn's disease. The CDR3 runs from the conserved cysteine through the conserved F or W. The order of the fields is V gene, J gene, clone size, D gene, CDR3 protein, CDR3 DNA. The D gene is left open where the match is weak. Expanded clones get a size class; other rows say once, few or many, or leave the size out.

TRBV6-1	TRBJ1-6	-	TRBD1	CASSEAWTGGFSPLHF	TGTGCCAGCAGTGAAGCCTGGACAGGGGGTTTCTCACCCCTCCACTTT
TRBV29-1	TRBJ2-7	-	-	CSARADYEQYF	TGCAGCGCCAGAGCAGACTACGAGCAGTACTTC
TRBV6-4	TRBJ1-6	few	-	CASSRTADSPLHF	TGTGCCAGCAGTCGGACAGCCGATTCACCCCTCCACTTT
TRBV18	TRBJ1-6	-	-	CASSPSGADSPLHF	TGTGCCAGCTCACCTAGTGGGGCGGATTCACCCCTCCACTTT
TRBV7-9	TRBJ1-5	-	-	CASSLGQSDQPQHF	TGTGCCAGCAGCTTAGGACAGTCCGATCAGCCCCAGCATTTT
TRBV19	TRBJ2-2	-	-	CASSIRGGANTGELFF	TGTGCCAGTAGTATAAGAGGGGGGGCGAACACCGGGGAGCTGTTTTTT
TRBV6-1	TRBJ2-7	-	-	CASTIAVELYEQYF	TGTGCCAGCACCATCGCTGTCGAACTCTACGAGCAGTACTTC
TRBV5-1	TRBJ2-3	-	-	CASSTPTDTQYF	TGCGCCAGCAGTACACCGACAGATACGCAGTATTTT
TRBV19	TRBJ2-3	-	TRBD1	CASSIGHRGDTQYF	TGTGCCAGTAGTATAGGACACAGGGGGGATACGCAGTATTTT
TRBV30	TRBJ1-1	-	-	CAWIGGPGTEAFF	TGTGCCTGGATAGGCGGGCCGGGCACTGAAGCTTTCTTT
TRBV2	TRBJ1-1	-	TRBD1	CASKGTAFSDTEAFF	TGTGCCAGCAAGGGGACAGCCTTTTCGGACACTGAAGCTTTCTTT
TRBV10-1	TRBJ1-3	once	-	CASSRSRGNTIYF	TGCGCCAGCAGTAGGAGTCGAGGAAACACCATATATTTT
TRBV10-2	TRBJ1-1	-	-	CASSRRGGTEAFF	TGCGCCAGCAGCCGCCGGGGGGGCACTGAAGCTTTCTTT
TRBV18	TRBJ1-5	-	TRBD1	CASSETGGYNQPQHF	TGTGCCAGCTCAGAGACAGGGGGTTACAATCAGCCCCAGCATTTT
TRBV6-6	TRBJ1-2	-	TRBD1	CASRGTGGFYTF	TGTGCCAGCAGAGGGACAGGGGGGTTCTACACCTTC
TRBV28	TRBJ1-2	-	-	CASSLLQGFGYTF	TGTGCCAGCAGTTTATTGCAGGGGTTTGGCTACACCTTC
TRBV10-3	TRBJ1-2	-	TRBD1	CAISDFTGGLYNYGYTF	TGTGCCATCAGTGATTTCACAGGGGGCCTTTATAACTATGGCTACACCTTC
TRBV6-1	TRBJ1-2	-	TRBD1	CASGGQPNYGYTF	TGTGCCAGCGGGGGACAGCCTAACTATGGCTACACCTTC
TRBV19	TRBJ2-3	-	-	CASSISDSTQYF	TGTGCCAGTAGTATTTCGGACAGTACGCAGTATTTT
TRBV27	TRBJ1-4	-	-	CASSLLGQTNEKLFF	TGTGCCAGCAGTTTATTGGGCCAGACTAATGAAAAACTGTTTTTT
TRBV5-1	TRBJ2-1	-	TRBD2	CASSLGTRRPERGGNEQFF	TGCGCCAGCAGCTTGGGGACGAGGCGCCCGGAGCGGGGGGGCAATGAGCAGTTCTTC
TRBV7-2	TRBJ1-2	-	TRBD1	CASSPGAGGNYGYTF	TGTGCCAGCAGCCCCGGGGCAGGGGGGAACTATGGCTACACCTTC
TRBV18	TRBJ2-2	-	-	CASSPQGGTGRNGELFF	TGTGCCAGCTCACCACAAGGGGGAACAGGGAGAAACGGGGAGCTGTTTTTT
TRBV6-6	TRBJ1-1	-	-	CALLGSRGTEAFF	TGTGCCCTACTAGGGTCCAGGGGCACTGAAGCTTTCTTT
TRBV10-2	TRBJ2-1	-	TRBD2	CASSQPGLAFYNEQFF	TGCGCCAGCAGTCAACCGGGACTAGCTTTCTACAATGAGCAGTTCTTC
TRBV6-6	TRBJ2-1	-	-	CASRTSSYNEQFF	TGTGCCAGCCGTACTAGCTCTTACAATGAGCAGTTCTTC
TRBV28	TRBJ2-2	-	-	CASSFPGANTGELFF	TGTGCCAGCAGTTTTCCGGGGGCGAACACCGGGGAGCTGTTTTTT
TRBV5-1	TRBJ2-7	-	-	CASSFARQSYEQYF	TGCGCCAGCAGCTTCGCCAGGCAAAGCTACGAGCAGTACTTC
TRBV27	TRBJ2-1	few	-	CASSRRGRGMDNEQFF	TGTGCCAGCAGCCGGAGGGGGCGTGGTATGGATAATGAGCAGTTCTTC
TRBV19	TRBJ1-2	-	TRBD1	CASSIAGTGANYGYTF	TGTGCCAGTAGTATCGCCGGGACAGGGGCGAACTATGGCTACACCTTC
TRBV5-5	TRBJ2-7	few	TRBD2	CASSSRPSGGAGEQYF	TGTGCCAGCAGCTCCCGCCCTAGCGGGGGGGCTGGGGAGCAGTACTTC
TRBV2	TRBJ1-2	-	-	CASSQGIGYGYTF	TGTGCCAGCAGCCAGGGTATTGGGTATGGCTACACCTTC
TRBV18	TRBJ2-5	-	TRBD1	CASTYNRGETQYF	TGTGCCAGCACGTATAACAGGGGCGAGACCCAGTACTTC
TRBV18	TRBJ2-5	-	TRBD2	CASSPAGGPSEQYF	TGTGCCAGCTCACCAGCGGGGGGGCCTTCTGAGCAGTACTTC
TRBV2	TRBJ2-1	-	-	CASNRPGDPVNNEQFF	TGTGCCAGCAACCGGCCAGGCGATCCCGTGAACAATGAGCAGTTCTTC
TRBV14	TRBJ2-7	once	TRBD2	CASSQDPSGGLSKEYF	TGTGCCAGCAGCCAAGACCCCAGCGGGGGGCTCTCAAAGGAGTACTTC
TRBV6-5	TRBJ1-1	-	-	CASSYGTTSQAFF	TGTGCCAGCAGTTACGGAACTACGAGTCAAGCTTTCTTT
TRBV6-1	TRBJ1-1	-	-	CASSEALLGSAGNTEAFF	TGTGCCAGCAGTGAAGCGCTTCTAGGTAGCGCGGGGAACACTGAAGCTTTCTTT
TRBV9	TRBJ1-5	-	-	CASSVGGLLDQPQHF	TGTGCCAGCAGCGTAGGGGGACTCTTGGATCAGCCCCAGCATTTT
TRBV4-1	TRBJ2-7	once	-	CASSQASHSTYEQYF	TGCGCCAGCAGCCAAGCGTCTCACAGCACCTACGAGCAGTACTTC
TRBV7-2	TRBJ2-1	-	-	CASSLVSENEQFF	TGTGCCAGCAGCTTAGTATCTGAGAATGAGCAGTTCTTC
TRBV6-5	TRBJ2-7	-	-	CASSEYRAYEQYF	TGTGCCAGCAGTGAATACAGAGCCTACGAGCAGTACTTC
TRBV5-4	TRBJ2-1	few	TRBD2	CASSTGRASGGNEQFF	TGTGCCAGCAGCACCGGCCGGGCTAGCGGGGGAAATGAGCAGTTCTTC
TRBV5-1	TRBJ1-4	-	TRBD1	CASSLQGTTNEKLFF	TGCGCCAGCAGCTTACAGGGGACAACTAATGAAAAACTGTTTTTT
TRBV30	TRBJ2-2	few	TRBD2	CAWSVGLAGPGELFF	TGTGCCTGGAGTGTCGGACTAGCGGGGCCCGGGGAGCTGTTTTTT
TRBV5-4	TRBJ1-2	-	TRBD1	CASGDSLHGYTF	TGTGCCAGCGGGGACAGTCTACATGGCTACACCTTC
TRBV2	TRBJ1-1	-	-	CASNGGAWGTEAFF	TGTGCCAGCAACGGGGGGGCGTGGGGCACTGAAGCTTTCTTT
TRBV18	TRBJ1-5	-	-	CASSPRRDQPQHF	TGTGCCAGCTCACCACGTCGGGATCAGCCCCAGCATTTT